This T cell receptor (beta chain) is from a study of blood T cell repertoires in COVID-19. Study background: Spain, Italy and the United States supplied samples that represented acute and convalescent COVID-19. T cells, B-cell-depleted T cells, or PBMCs supplied cDNA or gDNA.

With 6 bases clipped from V and 3 bases from J, the junction kept 7 bases outside the gene matches. The CDR3 runs 15 residues. The V gene's germline CDR1 is MDHEN and CDR2 SYDVKM. Under the authors' procedure: Reference gene primer amplification gave nucleated cell count estimates. Measured with immunoSEQ multiplex PCR; TCRdb has only the in-frame clones, and not every one. V and J calls and clone size are as listed in that table; D and trimming were resolved from the DNA. The table includes roughly 200,000 clones, around 90% detected once. The source of this sequence is a man in his fifties or sixties with acute or convalescent COVID-19. The V and J genes are TRBV28 and TRBJ2-3; 9 nucleotides match TRBD1. The sequenced sample was peripheral blood. CDR3 sequence: CASSLPGQGTDTQYF. The CDR3 nucleotides are TGTGCCAGCAGCCTACCGGGACAGGGAACAGATACGCAGTATTTT.